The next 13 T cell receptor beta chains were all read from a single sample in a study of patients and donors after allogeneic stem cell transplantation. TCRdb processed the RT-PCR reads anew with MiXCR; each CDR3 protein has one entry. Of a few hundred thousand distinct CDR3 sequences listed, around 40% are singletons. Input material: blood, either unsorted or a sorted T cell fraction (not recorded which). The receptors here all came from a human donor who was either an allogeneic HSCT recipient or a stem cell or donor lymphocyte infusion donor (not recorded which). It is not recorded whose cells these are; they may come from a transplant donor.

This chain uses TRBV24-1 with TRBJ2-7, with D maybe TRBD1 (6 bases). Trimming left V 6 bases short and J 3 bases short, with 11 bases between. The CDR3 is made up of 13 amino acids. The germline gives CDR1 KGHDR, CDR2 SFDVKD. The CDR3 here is CATSLGQSYEQYF. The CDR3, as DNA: TGTGCCACCAGTCTTGGACAGAGCTACGAGCAGTACTTC.

CDR3 bases: TGTGCCAGCAGTTCGACAGGGCTAAGACAGCCCCAGCATTTT. It is translated as CASSSTGLRQPQHF. J is TRBJ1-5 and V is TRBV6-5; 7 bases match TRBD1. With 4 bases clipped from V and 7 bases from J, the junction kept 7 bases outside the gene matches. The CDR3 has 14 residues. Germline loops: CDR1 MNHEY, CDR2 SVGAGI.

CDR3 region: CASSQEPGRNTGELFF. The CDR3 nucleotides are TGCGCCAGCAGCCAAGAACCGGGACGGAACACCGGGGAGCTGTTTTTT. The chain combines TRBV4-3 with TRBJ2-2; the D gene could be TRBD1 or TRBD2 (5 bases each). Germline V gene sequence: CDR1 LGHNA, CDR2 YSLEER. V was trimmed by 0 bases and J by 1 base, leaving 9 bases between them. The CDR3 spans 16 residues.

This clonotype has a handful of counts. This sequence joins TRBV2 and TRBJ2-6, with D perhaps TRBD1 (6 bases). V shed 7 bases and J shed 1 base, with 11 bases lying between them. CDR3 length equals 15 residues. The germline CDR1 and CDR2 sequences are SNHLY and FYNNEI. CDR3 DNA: TGTGCCAGCACACAGGGATCGTCTGGGGCCAACGTCCTGACTTTC. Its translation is CASTQGSSGANVLTF.

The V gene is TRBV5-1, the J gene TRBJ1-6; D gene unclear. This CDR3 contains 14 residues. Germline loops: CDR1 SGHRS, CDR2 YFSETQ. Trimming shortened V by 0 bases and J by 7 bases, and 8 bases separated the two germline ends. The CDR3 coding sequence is TGCGCCAGCAGCTTGGGAGCCACCAATTCACCCCTCCACTTT. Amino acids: CASSLGATNSPLHF.

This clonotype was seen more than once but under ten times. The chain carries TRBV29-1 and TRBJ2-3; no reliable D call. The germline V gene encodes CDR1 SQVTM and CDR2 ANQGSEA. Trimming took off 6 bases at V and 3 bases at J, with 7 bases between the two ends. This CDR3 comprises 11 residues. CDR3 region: CSVDRTDTQYF. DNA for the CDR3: TGCAGCGTCGACCGGACAGATACGCAGTATTTT.

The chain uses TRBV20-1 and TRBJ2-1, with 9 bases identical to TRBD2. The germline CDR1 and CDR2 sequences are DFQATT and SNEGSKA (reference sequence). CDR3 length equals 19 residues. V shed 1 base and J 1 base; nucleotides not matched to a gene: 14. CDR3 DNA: TGCAGTGCTAGAGCATTTTCTAGCGGGGATTACAGGTCCTACAATGAGCAGTTCTTC. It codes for CSARAFSSGDYRSYNEQFF.

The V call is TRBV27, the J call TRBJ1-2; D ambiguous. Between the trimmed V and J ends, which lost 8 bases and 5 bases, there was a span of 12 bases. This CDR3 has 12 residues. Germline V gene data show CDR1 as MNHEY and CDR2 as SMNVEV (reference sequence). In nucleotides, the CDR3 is TGTGCCAGCGGCCCCATCCCTTATGGCTACACCTTC. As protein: CASGPIPYGYTF.

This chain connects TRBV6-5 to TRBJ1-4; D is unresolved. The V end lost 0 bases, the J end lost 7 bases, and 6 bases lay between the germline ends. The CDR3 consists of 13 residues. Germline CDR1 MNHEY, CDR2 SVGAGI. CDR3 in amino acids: CASSYSIREKLFF. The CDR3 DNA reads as TGTGCCAGCAGTTACTCGATCCGTGAAAAACTGTTTTTT.

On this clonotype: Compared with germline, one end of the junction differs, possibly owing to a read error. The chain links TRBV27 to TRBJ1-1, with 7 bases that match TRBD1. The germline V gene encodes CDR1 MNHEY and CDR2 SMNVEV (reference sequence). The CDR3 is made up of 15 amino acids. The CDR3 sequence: CASRRDRFMNPEAFF. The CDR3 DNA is TGTGCCAGCAGGCGGGACAGATTCATGAACCCTGAAGCTTTCTTT.

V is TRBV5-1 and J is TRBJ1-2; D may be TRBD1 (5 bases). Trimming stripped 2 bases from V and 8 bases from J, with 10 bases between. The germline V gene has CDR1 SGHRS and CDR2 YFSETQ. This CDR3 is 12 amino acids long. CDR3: CASSFQDKGYTF. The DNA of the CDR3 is TGCGCCAGCAGCTTTCAGGACAAAGGCTACACCTTC.

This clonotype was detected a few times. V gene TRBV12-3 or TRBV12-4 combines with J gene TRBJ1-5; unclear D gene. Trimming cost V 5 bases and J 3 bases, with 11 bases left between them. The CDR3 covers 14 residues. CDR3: CASSLRETNQPQHF. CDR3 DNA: TGTGCCAGCAGTCTCCGGGAGACCAATCAGCCCCAGCATTTT.

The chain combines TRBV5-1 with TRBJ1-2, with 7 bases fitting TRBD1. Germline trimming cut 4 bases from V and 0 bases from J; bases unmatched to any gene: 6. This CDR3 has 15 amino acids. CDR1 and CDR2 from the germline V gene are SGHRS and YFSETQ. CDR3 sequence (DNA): TGCGCCAGCAGCACGAACAGGGGAGCTAACTATGGCTACACCTTC. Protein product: CASSTNRGANYGYTF. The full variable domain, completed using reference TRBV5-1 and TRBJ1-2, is KAGVTQTPRYLIKTRGQQVTLSCSPISGHRSVSWYQQTPGQGLQFLFEYFSETQRNKGNFPGRFSGRQFSNSRSEMNVSTLELGDSALYLCASSTNRGANYGYTFGSGTRLTVV.